What follows is one TCR beta chain and its context. Terminally differentiated effector memory CD45RA+ cells were left out of the naive CD8 fraction, which was CD45RO-negative and positively selected for CCR7. Sequencing was performed with immunoSEQ multiplex PCR; in TCRdb, only in-frame clones are kept and a portion is missing. The sample yields approximately 1.9 million clones, about 94% seen once. Germline V gene data show CDR1 as SGHDT and CDR2 as YYEEEE. This CDR3 spans 12 amino acids. V was trimmed by 3 bases and J by 6 bases, leaving 10 bases between them. The data were obtained in a study of shared clonotypes between healthy human individuals.

Sequenced sample: naive CD8+ T cells from PBMCs. This TCR derives from a young man in good health. Some clones in this sample may be carry-over from other donors' samples. The chain combines TRBV5-6 with TRBJ2-7, with no clear D. CDR3 coding DNA: TGTGCCAGCAGCTACCCGGACGGCGAGCAGTACTTC. As protein: CASSYPDGEQYF.